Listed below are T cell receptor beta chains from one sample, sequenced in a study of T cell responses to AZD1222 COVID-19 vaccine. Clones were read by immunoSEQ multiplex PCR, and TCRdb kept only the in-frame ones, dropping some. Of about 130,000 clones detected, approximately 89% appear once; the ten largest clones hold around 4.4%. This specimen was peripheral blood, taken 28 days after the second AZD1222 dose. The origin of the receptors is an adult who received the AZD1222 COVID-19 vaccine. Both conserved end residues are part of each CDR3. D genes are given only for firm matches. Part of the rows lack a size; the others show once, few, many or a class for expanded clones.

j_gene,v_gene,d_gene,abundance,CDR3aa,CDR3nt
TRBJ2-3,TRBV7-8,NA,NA,CASSLGGVGTDTQYF,TGTGCCAGCAGCTTAGGAGGGGTGGGCACAGATACGCAGTATTTT
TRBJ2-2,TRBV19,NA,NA,CASSIFPTAAALAGELFF,TGTGCCAGTAGTATTTTTCCGACTGCTGCAGCATTAGCCGGGGAGCTGTTTTTT
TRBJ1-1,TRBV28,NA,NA,CASSFRGATEAFF,TGTGCCAGCAGTTTTAGGGGCGCGACTGAAGCTTTCTTT
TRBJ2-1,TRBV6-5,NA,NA,CASLSVNNEQFF,TGTGCCAGCCTGTCCGTGAACAATGAGCAGTTCTTC
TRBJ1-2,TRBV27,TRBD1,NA,CASSPGTGVWGYGYTF,TGTGCCAGCAGTCCGGGGACAGGGGTGTGGGGCTATGGCTACACCTTC
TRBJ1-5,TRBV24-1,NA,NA,CATSDPWAGDQPQHF,TGTGCCACCAGTGATCCATGGGCAGGGGATCAGCCCCAGCATTTT
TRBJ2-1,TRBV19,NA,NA,CASSRGSYNEQFF,TGTGCCAGTAGTAGGGGGTCCTACAATGAGCAGTTCTTC
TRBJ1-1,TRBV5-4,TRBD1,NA,CASSRGQGAGAFF,TGTGCCAGCAGCCGGGGACAGGGGGCGGGAGCTTTCTTT
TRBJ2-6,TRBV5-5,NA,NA,CASSFGTGANVLTF,TGTGCCAGCAGCTTCGGTACAGGGGCCAACGTCCTGACTTTC
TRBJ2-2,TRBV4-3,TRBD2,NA,CASSLLGTSGANTGELFF,TGCGCCAGCAGCCTACTCGGGACTAGCGGGGCCAACACCGGGGAGCTGTTTTTT
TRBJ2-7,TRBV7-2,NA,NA,CASSLAPGPTKQYF,TGTGCCAGCAGCTTAGCCCCGGGACCGACGAAACAGTACTTC
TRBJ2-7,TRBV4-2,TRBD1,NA,CASSQLGQGGPYEQYF,TGTGCCAGCAGCCAGCTGGGACAGGGTGGCCCCTACGAGCAGTACTTC
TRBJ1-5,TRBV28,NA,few,CASSSPGLDQPQHF,TGTGCCAGCAGTTCCCCCGGTTTGGATCAGCCCCAGCATTTT
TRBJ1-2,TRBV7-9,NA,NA,CASSLRRDDGYTF,TGTGCCAGCAGCTTACGCAGGGATGATGGCTACACCTTC
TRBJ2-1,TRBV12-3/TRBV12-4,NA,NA,CASSQVGDEQFF,TGTGCCAGCAGTCAGGTGGGGGATGAGCAGTTCTTC
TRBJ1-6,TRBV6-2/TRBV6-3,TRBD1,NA,CASSLQGRDNSPLHF,TGTGCCAGCAGCCTACAGGGGAGGGATAATTCACCCCTCCACTTT
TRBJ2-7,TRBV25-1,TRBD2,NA,CASSREGSYEQYF,TGTGCCAGCAGTCGGGAGGGTTCCTACGAGCAGTACTTC
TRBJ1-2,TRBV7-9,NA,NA,CASSTDRDFYGYTF,TGTGCCAGCAGCACGGACAGAGACTTTTATGGCTACACCTTC
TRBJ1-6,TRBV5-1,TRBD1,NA,CASSLGGQAGSHSPLHF,TGCGCCAGCAGCTTGGGGGGACAGGCTGGGAGTCATTCACCCCTCCACTTT
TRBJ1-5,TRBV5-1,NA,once,CASSRGAASGSNQPQHF,TGCGCCAGCAGCCGGGGAGCCGCCTCCGGGAGCAATCAGCCCCAGCATTTT
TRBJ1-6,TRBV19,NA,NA,CASSAPGRKNSPLHF,TGTGCCAGTAGTGCCCCGGGACGTAAAAATTCACCCCTCCACTTT
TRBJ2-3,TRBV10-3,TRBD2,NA,CAISAGGDTQYF,TGTGCCATCAGTGCGGGGGGAGATACGCAGTATTTT
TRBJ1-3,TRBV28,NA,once,CASNGGYSGNTIYF,TGTGCCAGCAACGGCGGGTACTCTGGAAACACCATATATTTT
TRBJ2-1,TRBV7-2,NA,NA,CASSLTTAYNEQFF,TGTGCCAGCAGCTTAACGACTGCTTACAATGAGCAGTTCTTC
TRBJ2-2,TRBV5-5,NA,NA,CASSFGDSGAGELFF,TGTGCCAGCAGCTTCGGGGACTCCGGGGCCGGGGAGCTGTTTTTT
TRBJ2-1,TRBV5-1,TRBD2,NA,CASSSSTSGGRDEQFF,TGCGCCAGCAGCTCGAGTACTAGCGGGGGGCGGGATGAGCAGTTCTTC
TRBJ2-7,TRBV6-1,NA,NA,CASSEAGYEQYF,TGTGCCAGCAGTGAAGCCGGGTACGAGCAGTACTTC
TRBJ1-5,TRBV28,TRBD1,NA,CASSDLTRGLNQPQHF,TGTGCCAGCAGTGATCTGACAAGGGGGCTCAATCAGCCCCAGCATTTT
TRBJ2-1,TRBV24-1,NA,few,CATSDLRDEQFF,TGTGCCACCAGTGATTTGCGGGATGAGCAGTTCTTC
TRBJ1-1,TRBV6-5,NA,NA,CASLGRIGTEAFF,TGTGCCAGCCTCGGGAGAATTGGAACTGAAGCTTTCTTT
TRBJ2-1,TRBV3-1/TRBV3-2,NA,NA,CASSLLREQFF,TGTGCCAGCAGTCTCTTGCGCGAGCAGTTCTTC
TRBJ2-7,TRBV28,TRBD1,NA,CASSTTGQGRPEQYF,TGTGCCAGCAGTACGACGGGACAGGGGAGGCCCGAGCAGTACTTC
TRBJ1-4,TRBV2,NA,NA,CASSESSQNEKLFF,TGTGCCAGCAGTGAGAGCAGCCAGAATGAAAAACTGTTTTTT
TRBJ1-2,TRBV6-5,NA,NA,CASTFRGGSVGYTF,TGTGCCAGCACGTTTCGAGGGGGAAGTGTTGGCTACACCTTC
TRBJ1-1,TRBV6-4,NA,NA,CASSEQGLSTEAFF,TGTGCCAGCAGTGAGCAGGGGCTTAGCACTGAAGCTTTCTTT
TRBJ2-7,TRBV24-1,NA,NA,CATSDRQRTYEQYF,TGTGCCACCAGTGATCGCCAGAGAACCTACGAGCAGTACTTC
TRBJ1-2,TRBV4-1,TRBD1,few,CASSQQGEIGYTF,TGCGCCAGCAGCCAACAGGGGGAGATCGGCTACACCTTC